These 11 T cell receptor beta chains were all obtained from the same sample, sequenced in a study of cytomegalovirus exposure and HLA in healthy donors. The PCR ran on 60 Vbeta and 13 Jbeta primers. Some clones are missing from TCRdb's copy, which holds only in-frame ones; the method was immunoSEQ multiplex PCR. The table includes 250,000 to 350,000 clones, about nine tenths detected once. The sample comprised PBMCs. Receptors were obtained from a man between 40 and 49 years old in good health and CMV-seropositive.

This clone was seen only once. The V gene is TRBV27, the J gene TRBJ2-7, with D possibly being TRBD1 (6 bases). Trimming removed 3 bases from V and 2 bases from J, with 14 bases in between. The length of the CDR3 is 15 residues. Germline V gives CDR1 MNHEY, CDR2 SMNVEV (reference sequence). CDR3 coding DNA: TGTGCCAGCAGTTTCCTCGACAGGATCCCCTACGAGCAGTACTTC. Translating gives CASSFLDRIPYEQYF.

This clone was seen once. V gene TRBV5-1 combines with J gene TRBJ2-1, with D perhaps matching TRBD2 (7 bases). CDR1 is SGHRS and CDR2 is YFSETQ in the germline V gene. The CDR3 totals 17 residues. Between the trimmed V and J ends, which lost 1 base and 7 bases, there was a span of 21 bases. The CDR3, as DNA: TGCGCCAGCAGCTTGTACTTTGGCGGGGGCGCGGTAAATGAGCAGTTCTTC. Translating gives CASSLYFGGGAVNEQFF.

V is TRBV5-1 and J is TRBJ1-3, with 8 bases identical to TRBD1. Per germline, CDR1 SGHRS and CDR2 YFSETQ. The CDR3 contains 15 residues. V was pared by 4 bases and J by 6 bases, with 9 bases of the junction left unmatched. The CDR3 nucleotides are TGCGCCAGCAGCCTAAGACAGGGGCCCGAAAACACCATATATTTT. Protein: CASSLRQGPENTIYF.

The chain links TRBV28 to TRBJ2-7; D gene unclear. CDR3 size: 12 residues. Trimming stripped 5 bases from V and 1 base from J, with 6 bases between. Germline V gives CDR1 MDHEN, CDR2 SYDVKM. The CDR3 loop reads CASSRQSYEQYF. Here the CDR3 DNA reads TGTGCCAGCAGTCGTCAGTCCTACGAGCAGTACTTC.

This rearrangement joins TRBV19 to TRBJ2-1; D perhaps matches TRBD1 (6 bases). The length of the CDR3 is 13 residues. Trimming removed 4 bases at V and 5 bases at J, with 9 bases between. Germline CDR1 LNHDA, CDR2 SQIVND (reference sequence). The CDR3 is CASSTGTHNEQFF. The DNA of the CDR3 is TGTGCCAGTAGTACCGGGACACACAATGAGCAGTTCTTC. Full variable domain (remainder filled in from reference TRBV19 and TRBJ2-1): DGGITQSPKYLFRKEGQNVTLSCEQNLNHDAMYWYRQDPGQGLRLIYYSQIVNDFQKGDIAEGYSVSREKKESFPLTVTSAQKNPTAFYLCASSTGTHNEQFFGPGTRLTVL.

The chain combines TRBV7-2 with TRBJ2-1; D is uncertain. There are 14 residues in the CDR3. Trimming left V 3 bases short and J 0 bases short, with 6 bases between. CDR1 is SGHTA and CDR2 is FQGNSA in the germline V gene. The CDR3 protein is CASSLRRSYNEQFF. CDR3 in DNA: TGTGCCAGCAGCTTGCGGCGCTCCTACAATGAGCAGTTCTTC. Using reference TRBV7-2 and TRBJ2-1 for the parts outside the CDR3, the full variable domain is GAGVSQSPSNKVTEKGKDVELRCDPISGHTALYWYRQSLGQGLEFLIYFQGNSAPDKSGLPSDRFSAERTGGSVSTLTIQRTQQEDSAVYLCASSLRRSYNEQFFGPGTRLTVL.

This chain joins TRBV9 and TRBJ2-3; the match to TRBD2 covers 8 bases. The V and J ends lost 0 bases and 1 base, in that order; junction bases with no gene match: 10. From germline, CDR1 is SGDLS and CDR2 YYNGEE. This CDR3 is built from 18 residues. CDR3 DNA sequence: TGTGCCAGCAGCGTAGACCCCCCGACTAGCGCTGGCACAGATACGCAGTATTTT. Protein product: CASSVDPPTSAGTDTQYF.

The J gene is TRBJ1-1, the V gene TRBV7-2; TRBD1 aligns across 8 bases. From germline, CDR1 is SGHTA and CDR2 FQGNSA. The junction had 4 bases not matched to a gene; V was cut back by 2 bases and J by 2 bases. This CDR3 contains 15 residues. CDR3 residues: CASSLWTGPNTEAFF. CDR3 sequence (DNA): TGTGCCAGCAGCTTATGGACAGGGCCCAACACTGAAGCTTTCTTT.

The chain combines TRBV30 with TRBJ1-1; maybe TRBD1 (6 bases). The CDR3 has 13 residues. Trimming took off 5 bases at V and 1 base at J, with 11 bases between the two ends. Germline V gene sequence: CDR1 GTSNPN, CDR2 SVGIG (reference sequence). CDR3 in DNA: TGTGCCTGGCGCGGACAGTGGAACACTGAAGCTTTCTTT. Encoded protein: CAWRGQWNTEAFF.

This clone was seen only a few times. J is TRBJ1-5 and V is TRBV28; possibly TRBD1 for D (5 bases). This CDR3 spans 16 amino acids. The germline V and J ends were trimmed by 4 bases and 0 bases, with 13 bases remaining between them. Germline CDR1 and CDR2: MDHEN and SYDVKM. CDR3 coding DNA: TGTGCCAGCAGTTCCTATCTGACAGCTAGCAATCAGCCCCAGCATTTT. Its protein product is CASSSYLTASNQPQHF.

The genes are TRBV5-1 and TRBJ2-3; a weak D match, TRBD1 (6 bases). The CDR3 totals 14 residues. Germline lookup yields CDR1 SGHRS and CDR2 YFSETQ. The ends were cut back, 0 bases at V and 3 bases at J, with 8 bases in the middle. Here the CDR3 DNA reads TGCGCCAGCAGCTTGGACAGGGCTACAGATACGCAGTATTTT. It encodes CASSLDRATDTQYF.